The 31 T cell receptor beta chains in this list originate from one sample, sequenced in a study of blood T cell repertoires in COVID-19. Profiled with immunoSEQ multiplex PCR; TCRdb holds only in-frame clones, not every one. The table records roughly 110,000 clones, more than 80% of them present only once. Sequenced material: peripheral blood. These receptors were taken from a woman aged 60-75 years with acute or convalescent COVID-19.

The V call is TRBV25-1, the J call TRBJ2-3; D remains ambiguous. This CDR3 is 17 amino acids long. Germline V CDR1 and CDR2: MGHDK, SYGVNS. Deletions cut 7 bases from V and 4 bases from J, with 24 bases between. DNA of the CDR3: TGTGCCAGCACCGGAACTCTTGGGCTCGTCGGTGCAGATACGCAGTATTTT. It encodes CASTGTLGLVGADTQYF.

This chain connects TRBV5-1 to TRBJ2-5, with TRBD2 matching 10 bases. Germline V lookup: CDR1 SGHRS, CDR2 YFSETQ. The ends lost 0 bases at V and 5 bases at J; junction bases unmatched: 16. CDR3 size: 19 residues. The CDR3 coding sequence is TGCGCCAGCAGCTTGGATAGCATAGCGGGGGGCCCCATCGGGGAGACCCAGTACTTC. Amino acid sequence: CASSLDSIAGGPIGETQYF.

This CDR3 is CASSEGGTIYEQYF. CDR3 nucleotide sequence: TGTGCCAGCAGTGAAGGCGGGACCATCTACGAGCAGTACTTC. The chain joins TRBV6-1 to TRBJ2-7; perhaps TRBD2 as D (6 bases). V lost 1 base to trimming and J lost 3 bases, with 10 bases between them. Germline V CDR1 and CDR2: MNHNS, SASEGT. This CDR3 has 14 residues.

V usage is TRBV5-1 and J usage is TRBJ2-5, with TRBD1 matching over 10 bases. The ends lost 4 bases at V and 4 bases at J; junction bases unmatched: 7. Germline CDR1 SGHRS, CDR2 YFSETQ. The CDR3 is made up of 15 amino acids. The CDR3 is CASSLTGGEVETQYF. The CDR3 coding sequence is TGCGCCAGCAGCCTGACAGGGGGCGAGGTAGAGACCCAGTACTTC.

V and J are TRBV12-3 or TRBV12-4 and TRBJ2-3; unclear D gene. CDR3 length: 13 residues. Trimming removed 6 bases at V and 1 base at J, with 8 bases between. The CDR3 reads CASSPTGTDTQYF. For the CDR3, the DNA is TGTGCCAGCAGCCCGACTGGCACAGATACGCAGTATTTT.

This clone showed up just once. The chain couples TRBV28 to TRBJ1-5; TRBD1 agrees at 7 bases. CDR1 is MDHEN and CDR2 is SYDVKM in the germline V gene. J was trimmed by 4 bases and V by 6 bases; bases with no gene match: 6. This CDR3 contains 14 residues. CDR3 protein: CASSPDRENQPQHF. CDR3 bases: TGTGCCAGCAGCCCAGACAGGGAGAATCAGCCCCAGCATTTT.

Here the CDR3 DNA reads TGTGCCAGCAGTCCTGGGGGCGGGAGCAATCAGCCCCAGCATTTT. This encodes CASSPGGGSNQPQHF. The genes are TRBV28 and TRBJ1-5; D is perhaps TRBD1 (6 bases). The length of the CDR3 is 15 residues. With 5 bases removed from V and 1 base from J, the gap between germline ends came to 12 bases. Germline V CDR1 and CDR2: MDHEN, SYDVKM.

The chain uses TRBV19 and TRBJ2-7, with a tentative D call TRBD2 (6 bases). This CDR3 spans 16 amino acids. V lost 5 bases to trimming and J lost 3 bases, with 20 bases between them. Germline V gene lookup returns CDR1 LNHDA and CDR2 SQIVND (reference sequence). CDR3 DNA: TGTGCCAGTAGTGTAATAGACCCGGGGGAAGTCTACGAGCAGTACTTC. Translated: CASSVIDPGEVYEQYF.

This chain connects TRBV19 to TRBJ1-6; D is ambiguous. The CDR3 covers 20 residues. The V and J ends lost 1 base and 4 bases respectively, with 23 bases between them. Germline CDR1 is LNHDA and CDR2 is SQIVND (reference sequence). Written as DNA, the CDR3 is TGTGCCAGTAGTATAGGCTCTGACCTTGCCCCCAAACTATATAATTCACCCCTCCACTTT. It is translated as CASSIGSDLAPKLYNSPLHF.

V gene TRBV19 combines with J gene TRBJ1-5; 7 bases are shared with TRBD1. CDR1 and CDR2 (germline): LNHDA, SQIVND (reference sequence). The length of the CDR3 is 16 residues. With 6 bases clipped from V and 6 bases from J, the junction kept 14 bases outside the gene matches. The chain's CDR3 is CASRNTRQGGSQPQHF. CDR3 DNA sequence: TGTGCCAGTAGGAACACCCGACAGGGTGGGAGTCAGCCCCAGCATTTT.

This rearrangement joins TRBV12-3 or TRBV12-4 to TRBJ1-1, with no clear D. Trimming pared 3 bases from V and 2 bases from J, leaving 4 bases between. CDR3 length equals 12 residues. CDR3 nucleotide sequence: TGTGCCAGCAGTTTTCCTAACACTGAAGCTTTCTTT. The encoded protein is CASSFPNTEAFF.

The rearrangement links TRBV11-2 to TRBJ2-1, with 7 bases identical to TRBD2. The CDR3 has 15 amino acids. V shed 1 base and J 5 bases; nucleotides not matched to a gene: 5. The germline CDR1 and CDR2 sequences are SGHAT and FQNNGV. The CDR3 coding sequence is TGTGCCAGCAGCTTAGGATTCGGGACTAACAATGAGCAGTTCTTC. This encodes CASSLGFGTNNEQFF.

The sample holds a few counts of this clone. The V gene is TRBV15, the J gene TRBJ2-3; possible D gene TRBD2, 5 bases. The CDR3 contains 14 residues. Trimming took 1 base from V and 4 from J, leaving 9 bases between them. Germline CDR1 is LNHNV and CDR2 is YYDKDF (reference sequence). The chain's CDR3 is CATSRAAGPDTQYF. CDR3 nucleotide sequence: TGTGCCACCAGCAGAGCGGCGGGCCCAGATACGCAGTATTTT.

V usage is TRBV6-5 and J usage is TRBJ2-7; 7 nucleotides line up with TRBD1. This CDR3 region has 13 residues. Trimming cost V 9 bases and J 3 bases; bases outside gene matches: 8. Germline values: CDR1 MNHEY, CDR2 SVGAGI. The CDR3 sequence is CASETTGYYEQYF. The CDR3, as DNA: TGTGCCAGTGAGACGACAGGGTACTACGAGCAGTACTTC.

The genes are TRBV28 and TRBJ1-4, with D uncertain. The germline V gene encodes CDR1 MDHEN and CDR2 SYDVKM. V was shortened by 3 bases and J by 8 bases, with 16 bases between the two germline ends. The CDR3 consists of 15 residues. The CDR3 is CASSLAGVIYEKLFF. CDR3 coding DNA: TGTGCCAGCAGTTTGGCGGGTGTTATTTACGAAAAACTGTTTTTT.

J is TRBJ1-3 and V is TRBV9, with D unresolved. The V end was cut by 4 bases, the J end by 0 bases, with 11 bases between. This CDR3 spans 15 amino acids. CDR1 is SGDLS and CDR2 is YYNGEE in the germline V gene. Written as DNA, the CDR3 is TGTGCCAGCAGCCTGCAGGTTGGCTCTGGAAACACCATATATTTT. It yields the protein CASSLQVGSGNTIYF.

V gene TRBV3-1 (or the pseudogene TRBV3-2) combines with J gene TRBJ1-1; 9 bases agree with TRBD1. The CDR3 extends over 15 amino acids. The V segment lost 1 base and the J segment 9 bases; nucleotides outside the gene matches: 9. The germline V gene has CDR1 LGHDT and CDR2 YNNKEL (reference sequence). CDR3 bases: TGTGCCAGCAGCCAAGGCGGGACAGGGCCGAATAAAGCTTTCTTT. Amino acids: CASSQGGTGPNKAFF.

This clone showed up just a few times. The J gene is TRBJ1-1, the V gene TRBV2; D uncertain. In germline, CDR1 is SNHLY, CDR2 FYNNEI. The CDR3 has 13 amino acids. Trimming removed 4 bases at V and 4 bases at J, with 10 bases between. The CDR3 region has the DNA TGTGCCAGCAGTGCAGAGGGTTTCACTGAAGCTTTCTTT. Translation: CASSAEGFTEAFF.

This clone was counted only a few times. The genes are TRBV3-1 (or the pseudogene TRBV3-2) and TRBJ1-2; tentative D call: TRBD1 (5 bases). The germline CDR1 and CDR2 sequences are LGHDT and YNNKEL (reference sequence). Trimming took 2 bases from V and 5 from J, leaving 15 bases between them. The CDR3 runs to 15 residues. The CDR3 region has the DNA TGTGCCAGCAGCCAACGGGGGGAGGAAACGTATGGCTACACCTTC. Translated: CASSQRGEETYGYTF.

The gene calls are TRBV5-1 and TRBJ2-1; TRBD2 matches at 8 bases. V lost 1 base, J lost 5 bases, and 5 bases stayed unmatched. CDR1 and CDR2 from the germline V gene are SGHRS and YFSETQ. This CDR3 spans 15 amino acids. The DNA for the CDR3 is TGCGCCAGCAGCTTGATACGGGAGGGCGACAATGAGCAGTTCTTC. Its translation is CASSLIREGDNEQFF.

The rearrangement links TRBV7-8 to TRBJ1-2; D remains unclear. V shed 5 bases and J shed 3 bases, with 16 bases lying between them. Germline lookup yields CDR1 SGHVS and CDR2 FQNEAQ. CDR3 size: 15 residues. The DNA for the CDR3 is TGTGCCAGCAGCGCCCGACTCCCGCGCGACTATGGCTACACCTTC. It is translated as CASSARLPRDYGYTF.

This chain connects TRBV6-2 or TRBV6-3 to TRBJ1-2, with 7 positions matching TRBD1. Germline lookup yields CDR1 MNHEY and CDR2 SVGEGT. The CDR3 spans 16 residues. J was trimmed by 0 bases and V by 6 bases; bases with no gene match: 10. This CDR3 is CASSVGTVPPNYGYTF. The CDR3, as DNA: TGTGCCAGCAGCGTCGGGACAGTACCCCCTAACTATGGCTACACCTTC.

J is TRBJ1-2 and V is TRBV5-1; D remains unclear. Trimming removed 3 bases from V and 1 base from J, with 13 bases in between. Germline CDR1 reads SGHRS; CDR2 reads YFSETQ. The CDR3 has 15 residues. The CDR3 DNA reads as TGCGCCAGCAGCTCGGAGGGTGGATTTAACTATGGCTACACCTTC. This translates into CASSSEGGFNYGYTF.

The chain joins TRBV15 to TRBJ1-5; possible D gene TRBD1, 5 bases. This CDR3 is built from 17 residues. The V end lost 2 bases, the J end lost 7 bases, and 21 bases lay between the germline ends. The germline V gene has CDR1 LNHNV and CDR2 YYDKDF (reference sequence). The CDR3 spells CATSRPTGEGRRQPQHF. DNA for the CDR3: TGTGCCACCAGCAGACCGACTGGGGAGGGGCGAAGGCAGCCCCAGCATTTT.

The sample holds a few counts of this clone. The chain carries TRBV10-3 and TRBJ2-1; TRBD1 agrees at 10 bases. The trim removed 4 bases at V and 0 bases at J, leaving 9 bases unmatched. Per the germline V gene, CDR1 is ENHRY and CDR2 is SYGVKD. CDR3 length: 18 residues. The CDR3 is CAISGTQGTGVSYNEQFF. CDR3 DNA sequence: TGTGCCATCAGTGGAACCCAAGGGACAGGGGTCTCCTACAATGAGCAGTTCTTC.

This sequence joins TRBV30 and TRBJ2-7, with 8 bases matching TRBD1. Unmatched junction bases numbered 7, after V lost 4 bases and J lost 2 bases. The CDR3 consists of 14 residues. Germline CDR1 reads GTSNPN; CDR2 reads SVGIG (reference sequence). CDR3: CAWKGARGPYEQYF. The CDR3 coding sequence is TGTGCCTGGAAGGGGGCCAGGGGGCCCTACGAGCAGTACTTC.

The chain joins TRBV7-2 to TRBJ2-2; 7 positions agree with TRBD2. Germline V gene lookup returns CDR1 SGHTA and CDR2 FQGNSA. V gave up 5 bases and J gave up 3 bases; unmatched junction bases: 6. The CDR3 covers 15 residues. The CDR3 nucleotides are TGTGCCAGCAGCCCCGCTAGCGGCTACACCGGGGAGCTGTTTTTT. As protein: CASSPASGYTGELFF.

The V call is TRBV9, the J call TRBJ2-1, with a weak D call TRBD1 (7 bases). CDR3 size: 18 residues. Germline values: CDR1 SGDLS, CDR2 YYNGEE. Trimming left V 3 bases short and J 6 bases short, with 25 bases between. CDR3: CASSAWTADRAGGNEQFF. The CDR3 DNA is TGTGCCAGCAGCGCCTGGACAGCCGACAGGGCCGGGGGCAATGAGCAGTTCTTC. The whole variable domain, filled in from reference TRBV9 and TRBJ2-1, reads DSGVTQTPKHLITATGQRVTLRCSPRSGDLSVYWYQQSLDQGLQFLIQYYNGEERAKGNILERFSAQQFPDLHSELNLSSLELGDSALYFCASSAWTADRAGGNEQFFGPGTRLTVL.

This clone appeared a few times. The chain couples TRBV5-4 to TRBJ1-2; tentatively, D is TRBD1 (6 bases). The V end was cut by 5 bases, the J end by 6 bases, with 14 bases between. This CDR3 is built from 13 residues. In germline, CDR1 is SGHNT, CDR2 YYREEE (reference sequence). In DNA form, the CDR3 reads TGTGCCAGCAGTTTCACAGGGTTGGATGGCTACACCTTC. Translated: CASSFTGLDGYTF.

In this sample, this clone turned up once. As DNA, the CDR3 is TGTGCCAGCAGTTTGGGACTAGCGGAAAGAAACATTCAGTACTTC. It translates to CASSLGLAERNIQYF. The V gene is TRBV27, the J gene TRBJ2-4, with 11 bases fitting TRBD2. Germline-derived CDR1 and CDR2 are MNHEY and SMNVEV (reference sequence). V lost 3 bases to trimming and J lost 6 bases; unmatched junction nucleotides: 4. The CDR3 has 15 amino acids.

The chain recombines TRBV5-1 with TRBJ2-7, with TRBD2 identical over 8 bases. Germline V lookup: CDR1 SGHRS, CDR2 YFSETQ. The CDR3 consists of 14 residues. Losses at the gene ends were 4 bases for V and 2 bases for J; bases not matched to a gene: 5. The CDR3: CASSGSGATYEQYF. The CDR3 DNA reads as TGCGCCAGCAGCGGTAGCGGGGCCACCTACGAGCAGTACTTC.